This T cell receptor beta chain emerged from a study of blood T cell repertoires in COVID-19. Study summary: Acute-phase and convalescent COVID-19 samples originated in the United States, Italy and Spain.

Profiling relied on immunoSEQ multiplex PCR, and the TCRdb table lists in-frame clones only, not all of them. The profile shows about 150,000 clones, less than 80% of them singletons. The CDR3 extends over 13 amino acids. The germline CDR1 and CDR2 sequences are SGHDT and YYEEEE. V lost 4 bases and J lost 8; bases outside the gene matches: 3. Across roughly 25 US areas, participants ranged in age from about 18 to 90 years. The rearrangement uses TRBV5-6 and TRBJ1-4, with 9 bases that match TRBD1. Sequenced: PBMCs or T cells enriched from blood (not recorded which). The sequence was collected from a woman between 65 and 79 years old in a cohort exposed to, infected with or recovered from COVID-19 (not recorded which). The CDR3 is CASSRGQGEKLFF. In DNA form, the CDR3 reads TGTGCCAGCAGCCGTGGACAGGGGGAAAAACTGTTTTTT.